This is a list of T cell receptor beta chains from one sample in a study of blood T cell repertoires in COVID-19. Assay: immunoSEQ multiplex PCR; the TCRdb copy retains only in-frame clones and omits some. The profile shows some 240,000 clones, about 80% of them singletons. Sequencing input: PBMCs or T cells enriched from blood (not recorded which). The receptor set was obtained from a man aged 30 to 45 with acute COVID-19. CDR3s include the opening cysteine and the closing phenylalanine or tryptophan. Fields, in order: D gene, J gene, clone size, V gene, CDR3 protein, CDR3 DNA. D genes are given only for firm matches. Clone size is shown for a subset of rows, as once, few, many or a class of expanded clone.

>NA|TRBJ2-4|NA|TRBV7-2
CASSLGAGRNIQYF
TGTGCCAGCAGCTTAGGGGCGGGAAGAAACATTCAGTACTTC
>TRBD2|TRBJ2-3|NA|TRBV2
CASSVGLAGSTDTQYF
TGTGCCAGCAGCGTGGGACTAGCGGGGTCCACAGATACGCAGTATTTT
>NA|TRBJ1-2|NA|TRBV4-1
CASSQDLQGYGYTF
TGCGCCAGCAGCCAAGATTTGCAGGGCTATGGCTACACCTTC
>NA|TRBJ2-5|NA|TRBV25-1
CASSEFLVQETQYF
TGTGCCAGCAGTGAATTTCTTGTACAAGAGACCCAGTACTTC
>NA|TRBJ1-2|NA|TRBV19
CASREAGSNYGYTF
TGTGCCAGTAGGGAAGCAGGGTCTAACTATGGCTACACCTTC
>TRBD1|TRBJ1-1|NA|TRBV29-1
CSVESGTGLSEAFF
TGCAGCGTCGAATCCGGGACAGGTCTTTCCGAAGCTTTCTTT
>NA|TRBJ1-3|NA|TRBV6-5
CAVRGGGGNTIYF
TGTGCCGTCCGGGGAGGAGGTGGAAACACCATATATTTT
>NA|TRBJ2-5|NA|TRBV7-8
CASSARGLETQYF
TGTGCCAGCAGCGCCAGGGGTTTGGAGACCCAGTACTTC
>NA|TRBJ1-3|NA|TRBV5-5
CASSLAAGAGNTIYF
TGTGCCAGCAGCTTGGCAGCGGGGGCTGGAAACACCATATATTTT
>TRBD2|TRBJ2-3|NA|TRBV27
CASSSRTSGRRADTQYF
TGTGCCAGCAGTTCCCGGACTAGCGGGAGAAGGGCTGATACGCAGTATTTT
>TRBD1|TRBJ1-5|NA|TRBV27
CASRGTGGPQPQHF
TGTGCCAGCCGCGGGACAGGGGGACCTCAGCCCCAGCATTTT
>NA|TRBJ1-1|few|TRBV6-1
CASSETGGNTEAFF
TGTGCCAGCAGTGAAACAGGCGGGAACACTGAAGCTTTCTTT
>NA|TRBJ1-5|NA|TRBV30
CAWSAEGQGNQPQHF
TGTGCCTGGAGTGCCGAGGGGCAGGGGAATCAGCCCCAGCATTTT
>NA|TRBJ1-1|NA|TRBV11-3
CASSARGLNTEAFF
TGTGCCAGCAGCGCCCGGGGGTTGAACACTGAAGCTTTCTTT
>TRBD1|TRBJ1-2|NA|TRBV12-5
CASGLDQGGRGYTF
TGTGCTAGTGGTTTGGACCAGGGGGGTAGAGGCTACACCTTC
>TRBD1|TRBJ1-5|NA|TRBV5-6
CASSLRGPGQPQHF
TGTGCCAGCAGCTTGAGGGGGCCGGGTCAGCCCCAGCATTTT
>TRBD1|TRBJ1-1|NA|TRBV11-2
CASSSLTGGYTEAFF
TGTGCCAGCAGTTCGTTAACAGGGGGCTATACTGAAGCTTTCTTT
>NA|TRBJ2-2|NA|TRBV7-6
CASSLGSVNTGELFF
TGTGCCAGCAGCTTAGGCTCGGTGAACACCGGGGAGCTGTTTTTT
>NA|TRBJ2-3|NA|TRBV6-4
CASMAGAGSLADTQYF
TGTGCCAGCATGGCAGGGGCCGGGTCATTGGCAGATACGCAGTATTTT
>NA|TRBJ1-5|once|TRBV12-3/TRBV12-4
CASSLQGYQPQHF
TGTGCCAGCAGCCTACAGGGATATCAGCCCCAGCATTTT
>TRBD2|TRBJ2-2|NA|TRBV5-1
CASSPVASGGTGELFF
TGTGCCAGCAGCCCTGTCGCTAGCGGGGGCACCGGGGAGCTGTTTTTT
>TRBD1|TRBJ1-4|NA|TRBV28
CASRRQGGEKLFF
TGTGCCAGCAGGCGACAGGGTGGGGAAAAACTGTTTTTT
>NA|TRBJ2-3|NA|TRBV11-3
CASSLLAGDTQYF
TGTGCCAGCAGCTTACTAGCAGGCGATACGCAGTATTTT
>TRBD1|TRBJ2-2|NA|TRBV7-7
CASSPGQSNTGELFF
TGTGCCAGCAGCCCGGGACAGTCGAACACCGGGGAGCTGTTTTTT
>TRBD2|TRBJ2-3|NA|TRBV6-2/TRBV6-3
CASSQRETTDTQYF
TGTGCCAGCAGTCAGCGGGAGACGACAGATACGCAGTATTTT